A single sample gave rise to the 5 T cell receptor beta chains below, sequenced in a study of T cell changes during pregnancy in multiple sclerosis. Here immunoSEQ multiplex PCR was the method, and the copy in TCRdb shows in-frame clones only, minus some. The table lists some 40,000 clones, approximately 91% of them singletons. The sequenced sample was CD4+ T cells from peripheral blood mononuclear cells, obtained in the first trimester of pregnancy. The receptors come from a female donor with multiple sclerosis, enrolled in a pregnancy study.

This chain connects TRBV28 to TRBJ1-5, with D unclear. The CDR3 covers 15 residues. V was cut by 4 bases and J by 5 bases, with 15 bases left in between. In germline, CDR1 is MDHEN, CDR2 SYDVKM. In DNA, the CDR3 is TGTGCCAGCAGTTCTCCCGGAGGCGGGGATCAGCCCCAGCATTTT. This codes for CASSSPGGGDQPQHF.

This chain links TRBV7-2 with TRBJ1-5; 9 bases are a match to TRBD1. The V and J ends lost 5 bases and 7 bases, in that order; junction bases with no gene match: 6. Germline CDR1 SGHTA, CDR2 FQGNSA. CDR3 length: 14 amino acids. The CDR3 DNA reads TGTGCCAGCAGCCAGAACAGGGGGCGGCAGCCCCAGCATTTT. Protein sequence: CASSQNRGRQPQHF.

This clone is a singleton in its sample. The gene calls are TRBV7-3 and TRBJ2-1; 7 bases map to TRBD1. Germline CDR1 reads SGHTA; CDR2 reads FQGTGA. V gave up 0 bases and J gave up 8 bases; unmatched junction bases: 7. The CDR3 loop spans 15 amino acids. In DNA form, the CDR3 reads TGTGCCAGCAGCTTAACGCCTGACAGGGTTGATGAGCAGTTCTTC. Amino acids: CASSLTPDRVDEQFF.

CDR3: CASSLTSGRYDEQYF. In nucleotides, the CDR3 is TGTGCCAGCAGCTTGACTAGCGGGAGGTACGACGAGCAGTACTTC. This chain uses TRBV11-2 with TRBJ2-7, with 13 bases identical to TRBD2. The CDR3 loop spans 15 amino acids. Germline assignment: CDR1 SGHAT and CDR2 FQNNGV. Losses at the gene ends were 3 bases for V and 5 bases for J; bases not matched to a gene: 4.

The J gene is TRBJ2-5, the V gene TRBV18, with TRBD2 identical over 7 bases. CDR1 is KGHSH, CDR2 LQKENI, per germline. This CDR3 has 17 amino acids. With V trimmed by 2 bases and J by 2 bases, 11 bases remained unmatched. The CDR3 region is CASSPGGWLAEQETQYF. As DNA, the CDR3 is TGTGCCAGCTCACCAGGGGGGTGGCTAGCGGAACAAGAGACCCAGTACTTC.